There are many counts of the clone carrying this T cell receptor beta chain. This CDR3 contains 14 residues. V lost 3 bases to trimming and J lost 5 bases; unmatched junction nucleotides: 8. CDR1 and CDR2 from the germline V gene are SGHKS and YYEKEE (reference sequence). This sample was taken from a study of spatial heterogeneity in lung cancer. Time point noted: sample taken at primary tumor resection. Frozen PBMC, nontumor lung or tumor provided whole RNA, which was sequenced unsorted. Every TCR cDNA molecule carried a tag that served as a unique molecular identifier. TCRdb re-analysed the 5' RACE reads in MiXCR, keeping a single row per CDR3 protein. The sample holds tens of thousands of distinct CDR3 sequences, about 4.5% seen once.

The J gene is TRBJ2-7, the V gene TRBV5-5; 7 nucleotides match TRBD1. The TCR comes from a male donor with early-stage non-small cell lung cancer. Source: PBMCs, taken at surgery. CDR3 sequence reads: CASSSLQGTNEQYF. In DNA form, the CDR3 reads TGTGCCAGCAGCTCCCTACAGGGGACAAACGAGCAGTACTTC.